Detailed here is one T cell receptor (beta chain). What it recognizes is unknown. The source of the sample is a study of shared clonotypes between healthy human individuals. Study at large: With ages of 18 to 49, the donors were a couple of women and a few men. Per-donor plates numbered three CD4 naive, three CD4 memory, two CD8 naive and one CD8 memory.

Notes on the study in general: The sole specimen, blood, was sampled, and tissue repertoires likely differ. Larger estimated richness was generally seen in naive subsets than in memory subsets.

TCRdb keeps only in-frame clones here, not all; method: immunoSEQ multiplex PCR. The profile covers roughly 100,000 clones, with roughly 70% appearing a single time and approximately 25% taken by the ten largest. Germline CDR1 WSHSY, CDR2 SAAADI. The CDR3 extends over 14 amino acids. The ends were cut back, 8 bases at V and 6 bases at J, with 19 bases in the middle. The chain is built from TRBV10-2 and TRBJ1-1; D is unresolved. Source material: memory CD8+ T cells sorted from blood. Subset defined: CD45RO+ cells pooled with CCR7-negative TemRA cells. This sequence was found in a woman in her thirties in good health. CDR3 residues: CASGNRFSAPEAFF. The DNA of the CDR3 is TGCGCCAGCGGCAACCGGTTTTCGGCTCCTGAAGCTTTCTTT.